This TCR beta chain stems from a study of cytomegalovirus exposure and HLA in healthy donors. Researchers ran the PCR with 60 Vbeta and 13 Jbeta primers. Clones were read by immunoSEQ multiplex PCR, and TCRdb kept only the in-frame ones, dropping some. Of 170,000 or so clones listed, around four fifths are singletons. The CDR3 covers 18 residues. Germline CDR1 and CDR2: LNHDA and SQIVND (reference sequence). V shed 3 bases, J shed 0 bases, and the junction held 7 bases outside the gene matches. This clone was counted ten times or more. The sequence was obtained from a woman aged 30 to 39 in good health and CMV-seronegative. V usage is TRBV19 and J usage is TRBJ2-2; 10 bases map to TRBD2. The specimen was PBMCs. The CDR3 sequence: CASSIGGLAGANTGELFF. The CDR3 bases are TGTGCCAGTAGTATCGGGGGCCTAGCGGGGGCGAACACCGGGGAGCTGTTTTTT.